These 10 T cell receptor beta chains share one sample of origin, sequenced in a study of shared clonotypes between healthy human individuals. The method was immunoSEQ multiplex PCR; TCRdb's version includes in-frame clones alone and lacks a portion of them. The sample consists of 2.3 million or so clones, 80% to 95% of them appearing once. Sequenced: naive CD4+ T cells from PBMCs. Subset meaning: CD45RA+ positively selected. These receptors were obtained from a man between 18 and 35 years old in good health. Some clones in this sample may be carry-over from other donors' samples.

This clone was seen a single time. This rearrangement joins TRBV28 to TRBJ2-5, with TRBD1 matching over 10 bases. Trimming cost V 6 bases and J 5 bases; bases outside gene matches: 6. Germline values: CDR1 MDHEN, CDR2 SYDVKM. The length of the CDR3 is 14 residues. CDR3 amino acids: CASSTGTGDETQYF. CDR3 DNA: TGTGCCAGCAGCACCGGGACAGGGGACGAGACCCAGTACTTC.

A single count supports this clone. V and J are TRBV6-1 and TRBJ1-2; D ambiguous. The CDR3 loop spans 13 amino acids. Germline CDR1 and CDR2: MNHNS and SASEGT. The V end lost 5 bases, the J end lost 7 bases, and 14 bases lay between the germline ends. The CDR3 region is CASSPTGLGGYTF. DNA for the CDR3: TGTGCCAGCAGTCCCACGGGGTTGGGTGGCTACACCTTC.

The chain links TRBV27 to TRBJ2-6; D remains ambiguous. This CDR3 spans 17 amino acids. V was pared by 1 base and J by 0 bases, with 10 bases between. Germline values: CDR1 MNHEY, CDR2 SMNVEV (reference sequence). CDR3 loop: CASSLFQSISGANVLTF. CDR3 DNA: TGTGCCAGCAGTTTATTCCAAAGTATCTCTGGGGCCAACGTCCTGACTTTC.

The chain combines TRBV7-2 with TRBJ1-4; D gene ambiguous. The germline V gene encodes CDR1 SGHTA and CDR2 FQGNSA. Trimming took off 4 bases at V and 7 bases at J, with 10 bases between the two ends. The CDR3 extends over 13 amino acids. The CDR3 sequence is CASSSGWGEKLFF. Written as DNA, the CDR3 is TGTGCCAGCAGCTCCGGATGGGGTGAAAAACTGTTTTTT.

With respect to this clone: The identical CDR3 is also encoded by other nucleotide sequences in the sample. The rearrangement joins TRBV7-2 to TRBJ2-1, with 11 bases fitting TRBD2. J gave up 6 bases and V 5 bases, and 6 bases lay outside the gene matches. The germline V gene encodes CDR1 SGHTA and CDR2 FQGNSA. This CDR3 spans 15 amino acids. The DNA of the CDR3 is TGTGCCAGCAGCCCACTAGCGGGAGTTGTCAATGAGCAGTTCTTC. Protein: CASSPLAGVVNEQFF.

The chain carries TRBV5-5 and TRBJ1-3; D unresolved. The CDR3 is 18 residues long. Germline V lookup: CDR1 SGHKS, CDR2 YYEKEE (reference sequence). V was trimmed by 0 bases and J by 0 bases, leaving 16 bases between them. This CDR3 is CASSLVAAQSFSGNTIYF. CDR3 bases: TGTGCCAGCAGCTTGGTGGCAGCCCAGTCATTCTCTGGAAACACCATATATTTT.

This chain connects TRBV30 to TRBJ1-1, with D unresolved. Trimming left V 0 bases short and J 1 base short, with 12 bases between. Germline values: CDR1 GTSNPN, CDR2 SVGIG (reference sequence). This CDR3 region has 15 residues. The CDR3 DNA sequence: TGTGCCTGGAGTGTCCAGCAGGCTCCGAACACTGAAGCTTTCTTT. Amino acid sequence: CAWSVQQAPNTEAFF.

The chain recombines TRBV6-5 with TRBJ1-5; 9 nucleotides match TRBD1. Germline CDR1 MNHEY, CDR2 SVGAGI. The J segment lost 0 bases and the V segment lost 7 bases, leaving 4 bases of the junction unmatched. This CDR3 has 15 amino acids. In DNA form, the CDR3 reads TGTGCCAGCAAGGGGACAGGGTATAGCAATCAGCCCCAGCATTTT. Amino acids: CASKGTGYSNQPQHF.

The CDR3 here is CASSFLPGGPYGYTF. The CDR3 DNA follows: TGTGCCAGCAGCTTCCTTCCGGGCGGACCTTATGGCTACACCTTC. The chain links TRBV7-3 to TRBJ1-2; unclear D gene. V lost 3 bases and J lost 5, with 16 bases in between. CDR1 is SGHTA, CDR2 FQGTGA, per germline. The length of the CDR3 is 15 residues.

This chain joins TRBV7-9 and TRBJ1-4; 8 bases match TRBD1. V was clipped by 3 bases and J by 6 bases; unmatched bases: 6. The CDR3 contains 15 residues. Germline CDR1 and CDR2: SEHNR and FQNEAQ (reference sequence). CDR3 coding DNA: TGTGCCAGCAGCTTTAGTCAGGGGGCGGATGAAAAACTGTTTTTT. As protein: CASSFSQGADEKLFF. The full variable domain, with the rest looked up from reference TRBV7-9 and TRBJ1-4, is DTGVSQNPRHKITKRGQNVTFRCDPISEHNRLYWYRQTLGQGPEFLTYFQNEAQLEKSRLLSDRFSAERPKGSFSTLEIQRTEQGDSAMYLCASSFSQGADEKLFFGSGTQLSVL.